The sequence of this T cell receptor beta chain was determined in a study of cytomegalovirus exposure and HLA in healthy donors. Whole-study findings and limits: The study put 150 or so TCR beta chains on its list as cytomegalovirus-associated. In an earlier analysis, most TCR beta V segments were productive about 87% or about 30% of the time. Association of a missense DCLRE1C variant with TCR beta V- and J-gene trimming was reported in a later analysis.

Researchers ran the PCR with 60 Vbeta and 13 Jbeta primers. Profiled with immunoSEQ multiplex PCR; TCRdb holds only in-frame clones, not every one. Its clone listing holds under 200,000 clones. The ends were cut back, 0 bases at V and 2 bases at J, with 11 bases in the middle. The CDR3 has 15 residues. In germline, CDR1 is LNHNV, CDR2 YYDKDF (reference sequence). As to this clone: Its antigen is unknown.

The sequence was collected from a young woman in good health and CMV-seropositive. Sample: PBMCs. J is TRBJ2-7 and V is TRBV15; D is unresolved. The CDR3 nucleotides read TGTGCCACCAGCAGAGATCTGGGCTGGACCTACGAGCAGTACTTC. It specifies CATSRDLGWTYEQYF.